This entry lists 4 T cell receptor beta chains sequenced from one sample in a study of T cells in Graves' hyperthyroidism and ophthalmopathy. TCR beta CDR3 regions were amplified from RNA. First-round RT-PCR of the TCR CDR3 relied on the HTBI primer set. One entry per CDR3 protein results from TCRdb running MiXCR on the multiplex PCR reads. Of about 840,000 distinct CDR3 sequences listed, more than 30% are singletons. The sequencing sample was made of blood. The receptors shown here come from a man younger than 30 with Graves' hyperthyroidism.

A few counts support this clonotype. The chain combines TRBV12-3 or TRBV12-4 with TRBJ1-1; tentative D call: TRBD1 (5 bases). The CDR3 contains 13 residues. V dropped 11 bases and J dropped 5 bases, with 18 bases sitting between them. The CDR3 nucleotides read TGTGCCGCCCCTCGTAGGGGAACTACTGAAGCTTTCTTT. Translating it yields CAAPRRGTTEAFF.

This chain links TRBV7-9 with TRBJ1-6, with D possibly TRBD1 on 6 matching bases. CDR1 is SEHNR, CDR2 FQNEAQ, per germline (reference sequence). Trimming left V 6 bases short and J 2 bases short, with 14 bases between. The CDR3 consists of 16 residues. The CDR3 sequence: CASSFDYRAYNSPLHF. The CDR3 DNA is TGTGCCAGCAGTTTCGATTACAGGGCCTATAATTCACCCCTCCACTTT. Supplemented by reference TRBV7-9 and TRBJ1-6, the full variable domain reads DTGVSQNPRHKITKRGQNVTFRCDPISEHNRLYWYRQTLGQGPEFLTYFQNEAQLEKSRLLSDRFSAERPKGSFSTLEIQRTEQGDSAMYLCASSFDYRAYNSPLHFGNGTRLTVT.

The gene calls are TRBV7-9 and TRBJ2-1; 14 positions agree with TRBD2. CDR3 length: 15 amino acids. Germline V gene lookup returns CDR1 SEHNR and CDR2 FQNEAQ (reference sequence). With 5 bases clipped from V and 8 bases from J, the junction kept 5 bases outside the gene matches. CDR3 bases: TGTGCCAGCAGCCCGGGACTAGCGGGAGACCATGAGCAGTTCTTC. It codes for CASSPGLAGDHEQFF.

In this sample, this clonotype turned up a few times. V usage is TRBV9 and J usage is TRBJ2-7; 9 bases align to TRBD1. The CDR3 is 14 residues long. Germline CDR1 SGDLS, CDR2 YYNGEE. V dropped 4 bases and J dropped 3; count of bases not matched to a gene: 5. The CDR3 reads CASSPGDRDYEQYF. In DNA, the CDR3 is TGTGCCAGCAGCCCCGGGGACAGGGACTACGAGCAGTACTTC.